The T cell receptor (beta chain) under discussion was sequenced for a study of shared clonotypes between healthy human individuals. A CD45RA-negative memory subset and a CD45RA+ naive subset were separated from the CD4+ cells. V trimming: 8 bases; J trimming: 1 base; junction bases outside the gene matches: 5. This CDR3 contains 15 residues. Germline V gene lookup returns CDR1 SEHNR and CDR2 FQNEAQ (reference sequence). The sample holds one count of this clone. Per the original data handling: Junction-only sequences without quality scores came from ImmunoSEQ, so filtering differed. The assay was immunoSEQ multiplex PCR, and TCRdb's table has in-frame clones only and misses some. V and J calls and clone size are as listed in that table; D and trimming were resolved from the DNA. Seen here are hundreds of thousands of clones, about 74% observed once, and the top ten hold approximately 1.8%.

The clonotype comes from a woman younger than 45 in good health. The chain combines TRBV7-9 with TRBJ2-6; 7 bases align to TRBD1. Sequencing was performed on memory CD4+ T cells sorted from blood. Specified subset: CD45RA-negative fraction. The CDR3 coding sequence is TGTGCCAGCGCTTTGACAGGGTCTGGGGCCAACGTCCTGACTTTC. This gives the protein CASALTGSGANVLTF.